This T cell receptor (beta chain) was recorded in a study of OX40 agonist ivuxolimab in advanced cancers. Study overall: Melanoma, hepatocellular carcinoma, head and neck or renal cell cancer occurred in dose-escalation patients.

Worth noting for this clone: Its antigen is as yet unknown.

TCRdb keeps only in-frame clones here, not all; method: immunoSEQ multiplex PCR. The table records 35,000 to 40,000 clones, more than 85% of them present only once. Notes on the study in general: In a subset of nonresponders, normalized T-cell clonal expansion was also low. The study did not work out the antigen specificity of the expanded peripheral T cells. At 0.1 to 3.0 mg/kg and by week 6, clonal expansion occurred in CD4+ and CD8+ blood T cells.

Looked up from germline, CDR1 is SGHAT and CDR2 is FQDESV (reference sequence). Trimming at V came to 2 bases and at J to 1 base, leaving 6 bases not matched to a gene. This CDR3 has 16 amino acids. The genes are TRBV11-1 and TRBJ1-1; 8 positions agree with TRBD1. This clonotype was sampled from an adult with an advanced solid tumor such as melanoma, head and neck, liver or kidney cancer. Sequenced here: CD4+ or CD8+ T cells sorted from blood, sampled in a trial of the OX40 agonist ivuxolimab. For the CDR3, the DNA is TGTGCCAGCAGCTTAAGGTCTACAGGGGGGAACACTGAAGCTTTCTTT. It encodes CASSLRSTGGNTEAFF.